These 17 T cell receptor beta chains were all obtained from the same sample, sequenced in a study of regulatory T cells in long-lasting Graves disease. Construction of the TCR beta libraries employed iRepertoire HTBI primers in conjunction with Arm-PCR of CDR3 regions. TCRdb reanalysed the multiplex PCR reads using MiXCR and keeps one entry per CDR3 protein. The table records around 460,000 distinct CDR3 sequences, roughly 15% of them present only once. Noted time point: newly diagnosed GD, antithyroid drugs for less than 3 months. TCR sequences were obtained from RNA taken from PBMCs. These sequences were also reported in another study, on T cells in Graves' hyperthyroidism and ophthalmopathy.

Material: peripheral blood mononuclear cells (PBMCs), obtained at new diagnosis, from a patient treated with antithyroid drugs. The receptors stem from a woman aged 50 to 65 with Graves disease.

The table lists this clonotype with a few counts. The chain uses TRBV19 and TRBJ1-5, with D unresolved. The CDR3 covers 14 residues. CDR1 and CDR2 from the germline V gene are LNHDA and SQIVND (reference sequence). Trimming removed 9 bases at V and 7 bases at J, with 19 bases between. The CDR3 region is CARAAPGLAQPQHF. The CDR3 DNA sequence: TGTGCCAGAGCAGCTCCAGGACTTGCCCAGCCCCAGCATTTT.

This clonotype has ten or more counts. This chain joins TRBV2 and TRBJ2-1, with D perhaps TRBD1 or TRBD2 (5 bases each). V lost 1 base, J lost 8 bases, and 9 bases lay in between. The CDR3 has 13 amino acids. CDR1 SNHLY and CDR2 FYNNEI come from the germline V gene. The CDR3 DNA is TGTGCCAGCAGTGAAGAACGGGACGATGAGCAGTTCTTC. It encodes CASSEERDDEQFF. The whole variable domain, remainder taken from reference TRBV2 and TRBJ2-1, is EPEVTQTPSHQVTQMGQEVILRCVPISNHLYFYWYRQILGQKVEFLVSFYNNEISEKSEIFDDQFSVERPDGSNFTLKIRSTKLEDSAMYFCASSEERDDEQFFGPGTRLTVL.

To note about this clonotype: This may be a read error, as it is one base from a much larger clone. The J gene is TRBJ2-7, the V gene TRBV5-1; D is uncertain. This CDR3 comprises 13 residues. The V gene's germline CDR1 is SGHRS and CDR2 YFSETQ. This chain's CDR3 is CASSLRTAYEQHF. As DNA, the CDR3 is TGCGCCAGCAGCTTGAGGACGGCCTACGAGCAGCACTTC.

About this clonotype: Since a much larger clone is just one base distant, this may be a read error. This chain joins TRBV10-3 and TRBJ1-1, with unresolved D. Germline CDR1 is ENHRY and CDR2 is SYGVKD. This CDR3 contains 12 residues. The CDR3 DNA is TGTGCCAGCAGTTTATCTTCCACTGAAGCTTTCTTT. This gives the protein CASSLSSTEAFF.

The chain links TRBV19 to TRBJ2-5; unclear D gene. Germline V gene sequence: CDR1 LNHDA, CDR2 SQIVND (reference sequence). CDR3 length: 15 residues. V was pared by 2 bases and J by 4 bases, with 14 bases between. For the CDR3, the DNA is TGTGCCAGTAGTATACGAGTAGGCCCCAGAGAGACCCAGTACTTC. It yields the protein CASSIRVGPRETQYF.

The chain couples TRBV29-1 to TRBJ1-2; D unclear. Trimming left V 4 bases short and J 3 bases short, with 12 bases between. CDR3 length: 13 residues. Germline V gene lookup returns CDR1 SQVTM and CDR2 ANQGSEA. CDR3 DNA sequence: TGCAGCGTTGTGGCAACAGAGCACTATGGCTACACCTTC. Its translation: CSVVATEHYGYTF.

Many counts were recorded for this clonotype. The chain employs TRBV30 and TRBJ2-1, with 8 bases that match TRBD2. V gave up 3 bases and J gave up 4 bases; unmatched junction bases: 5. Germline values: CDR1 GTSNPN, CDR2 SVGIG (reference sequence). This CDR3 region has 14 residues. In DNA form, the CDR3 reads TGTGCCTGGAGGATCAGCGGGAGTTACAATGAGCAGTTCTTC. Amino acids: CAWRISGSYNEQFF.

The sample holds a few counts of this clonotype. The rearrangement links TRBV6-2 or TRBV6-3 to TRBJ1-2; 9 bases line up with TRBD1. CDR1 and CDR2 from the germline V gene are MNHEY and SVGEGT. J gave up 8 bases and V 4 bases, and 5 bases lay outside the gene matches. The CDR3 has 13 residues. CDR3 protein: CASSSQGARGYTF. Written as DNA, the CDR3 is TGTGCCAGCAGTTCACAGGGGGCGCGGGGCTACACCTTC.

The chain uses TRBV6-1 and TRBJ1-5; D perhaps matches TRBD1 (5 bases). The ends were cut back, 6 bases at V and 6 bases at J, with 12 bases in the middle. The CDR3 length is 13 residues. Germline V lookup: CDR1 MNHNS, CDR2 SASEGT. CDR3 protein: CASSKGRGQPQHF. The CDR3 DNA follows: TGTGCCAGCAGCAAGGGTAGGGGTCAGCCCCAGCATTTT.

Only a few counts were recorded for this clonotype. The chain recombines TRBV6-1 with TRBJ1-6; D is ambiguous. The CDR3 length is 15 residues. The ends were cut back, 7 bases at V and 10 bases at J, with 20 bases in the middle. Germline V CDR1 and CDR2: MNHNS, SASEGT. CDR3 DNA: TGTGCCAGCAAACCAAGGACGGACTCGGGGTCACCCCTCCACTTT. Protein sequence: CASKPRTDSGSPLHF.

This rearrangement joins TRBV20-1 to TRBJ2-7; TRBD1 agrees at 11 bases. Germline CDR1 and CDR2: DFQATT and SNEGSKA (reference sequence). The CDR3 loop spans 16 amino acids. V lost 5 bases, J lost 6 bases, and 15 bases stayed unmatched. CDR3 sequence reads: CSAVGAGQGGSGEQYF. CDR3 nucleotides: TGCAGTGCTGTGGGGGCGGGACAGGGGGGGTCGGGCGAGCAGTACTTC.

This clonotype occurred many times. The chain combines TRBV28 with TRBJ2-4; tentatively, D is TRBD1 (5 bases). The V gene lost 3 bases and the J gene lost 5 bases, with 17 bases spanning the gap. CDR3 length: 16 amino acids. The germline V gene has CDR1 MDHEN and CDR2 SYDVKM. CDR3 sequence reads: CASSFATRARENIQYF. In DNA form, the CDR3 reads TGTGCCAGCAGTTTCGCCACCAGGGCTCGGGAAAACATTCAGTACTTC.

In this sample, this clonotype turned up many times. The V and J genes are TRBV10-2 and TRBJ2-5, with 16 bases identical to TRBD2. The V gene's germline CDR1 is WSHSY and CDR2 SAAADI. J gave up 5 bases and V 6 bases, and 9 bases lay outside the gene matches. CDR3 size: 17 residues. As DNA, the CDR3 is TGCGCCAGCAGCCCGGGACTAGCGGGAGGGCCGCGGGAGACCCAGTACTTC. It translates to CASSPGLAGGPRETQYF.

The sample holds many counts of this clonotype. V gene TRBV7-2 combines with J gene TRBJ2-1; D is unresolved. CDR3 length: 13 residues. Germline assignment: CDR1 SGHTA and CDR2 FQGNSA. V was cut by 2 bases and J by 5 bases, with 7 bases left in between. CDR3 region: CASSLTLNNEQFF. The CDR3 nucleotides are TGTGCCAGCAGCTTAACCCTAAACAATGAGCAGTTCTTC.

This clonotype came up many times. J is TRBJ1-1 and V is TRBV20-1; D possibly corresponds to TRBD1 (6 bases). Deletions cut 0 bases from V and 2 bases from J, with 10 bases between. Germline CDR1 is DFQATT and CDR2 is SNEGSKA (reference sequence). The CDR3 length is 14 residues. The DNA for the CDR3 is TGCAGTGCTAGAGATCACAGGGACAACACTGAAGCTTTCTTT. It translates to CSARDHRDNTEAFF.

The genes are TRBV29-1 and TRBJ2-7; no clear D. The germline V gene has CDR1 SQVTM and CDR2 ANQGSEA. The V and J ends lost 7 bases and 5 bases respectively, with 12 bases between them. The CDR3 totals 11 residues. The CDR3 DNA follows: TGCAGCGGTCAGATTTCCCACGAGCAGTACTTC. Translated: CSGQISHEQYF.

This clonotype was recorded many times. The chain combines TRBV2 with TRBJ1-5; D not resolved. Deletions cut 5 bases from V and 3 bases from J, with 11 bases between. CDR1 and CDR2 from the germline V gene are SNHLY and FYNNEI. The CDR3 is made up of 14 amino acids. CDR3 sequence: CASSRGQFNQPQHF. Here the CDR3 DNA reads TGTGCCAGCAGTCGAGGGCAGTTCAATCAGCCCCAGCATTTT.